The rows below give T cell receptor beta chains drawn from one sample of a study of graft-versus-host responses after intestinal transplantation. Here immunoSEQ multiplex PCR was the method, and the copy in TCRdb shows in-frame clones only, minus some. The profile shows almost 70,000 clones, roughly 89% of them singletons. The material sequenced was bone marrow, taken 700 to 750 days after intestinal transplantation. Source of these receptors: a human patient who received an intestinal transplant, so some T cells may come from the graft donor. The CDR3 runs from the conserved cysteine through the conserved F or W. Fields, in order: J gene, V gene, CDR3 protein.

TRBJ2-4 TRBV5-1 CASSGQSVAKNIQYF
TRBJ2-2 TRBV12-5 CASGSKTGRTGLADTGELFF
TRBJ1-5 TRBV6-1 CASSAQQETNQPQHF
TRBJ2-1 TRBV9 CASSGDRGYTFF
TRBJ1-2 TRBV6-5 CASSYNPVNYGYTF
TRBJ1-6 TRBV7-2 CASSLGDRVYTSPLHF
TRBJ2-5 TRBV5-6 CASSIHQETQYF
TRBJ2-7 TRBV5-1 CASSADRGRYEQYF
TRBJ2-2 TRBV7-7 CASSPTGGYEGGELFF
TRBJ2-1 TRBV9 CASSVGEKAFNEQFF
TRBJ2-5 TRBV9 CASSGRGGSETQYF
TRBJ1-5 TRBV2 CASSRDNLNQPQHF
TRBJ2-7 TRBV2 CASRLLGGTYEQYF
TRBJ1-1 TRBV5-1 CASSLGTGGEAFF
TRBJ2-7 TRBV12-5 CASGAGAAYEQYF
TRBJ2-7 TRBV5-1 CASSLSLASYEQYF
TRBJ2-7 TRBV18 CASSPLRDKGEQYF
TRBJ1-1 TRBV6-6 CASSPTDRVGTEAFF
TRBJ2-1 TRBV28 CASSSYNEQFF
TRBJ1-3 TRBV9 CASSVNGGNTIYF
TRBJ1-4 TRBV15 CATSRGVDRGFEKLFF
TRBJ2-1 TRBV7-6 CASSPSLGYNEQFF
TRBJ1-2 TRBV12-5 CASGLATDSNYGYTF
TRBJ1-1 TRBV27 CASSLRGGRTEAFF
TRBJ1-1 TRBV29-1 CSVSRQGAGNTEAFF
TRBJ1-2 TRBV9 CASSASRGLPFGYTF
TRBJ2-5 TRBV6-6 CASSSRETQYF
TRBJ2-7 TRBV4-1 CASSQVGGQGLQQYF